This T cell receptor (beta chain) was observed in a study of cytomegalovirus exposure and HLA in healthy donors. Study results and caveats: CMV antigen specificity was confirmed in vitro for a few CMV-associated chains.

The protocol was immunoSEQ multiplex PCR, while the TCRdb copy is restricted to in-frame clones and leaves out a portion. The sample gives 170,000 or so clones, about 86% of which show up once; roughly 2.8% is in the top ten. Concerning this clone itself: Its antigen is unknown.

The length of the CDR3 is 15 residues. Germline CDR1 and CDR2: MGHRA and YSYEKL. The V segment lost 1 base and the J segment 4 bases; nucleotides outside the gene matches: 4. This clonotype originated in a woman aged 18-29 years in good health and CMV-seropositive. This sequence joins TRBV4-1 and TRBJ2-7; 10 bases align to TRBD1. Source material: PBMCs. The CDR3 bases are TGCGCCAGCAGCCAAGGGGGGGACAGGGGTTACGAGCAGTACTTC. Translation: CASSQGGDRGYEQYF.